This is a list of T cell receptor beta chains from one sample in a study of technical replicates of blood from a few donors. TCRdb keeps only in-frame clones here, not all; method: immunoSEQ multiplex PCR. The data hold tens of thousands of clones, with about 96% observed a single time. What was sequenced was T cells isolated from PBMCs. These receptors originate from a human donor in good health. Both conserved end residues are part of each CDR3. The D gene is left open where the match is weak.

14,TRBD1,TRBJ1-5,TRBV30,CAWSVRQGDQPQHF
13,.,TRBJ1-2,TRBV6-5,CASSYGQVNVYTF
13,.,TRBJ2-7,TRBV27,CASSLEGGYEQYF
15,TRBD1,TRBJ2-7,TRBV14,CASSRPGQGAVEQYF
13,TRBD1,TRBJ2-7,TRBV28,CATKGQGAYEQYF
20,TRBD1,TRBJ2-6,TRBV9,CASSVHPGTGGSAGANVLTF
13,.,TRBJ1-2,TRBV9,CASSPRGNYGYTF
11,.,TRBJ2-5,TRBV2,CASSYTETQYF
14,TRBD1,TRBJ1-2,TRBV30,CAWRDRGRTYGYTF
15,.,TRBJ2-1,TRBV7-9,CASSLTGWQDNEQFF
16,TRBD2,TRBJ2-1,TRBV9,CASSVGEREGRDEQFF
15,.,TRBJ1-5,TRBV28,CASSPFSGVNQPQHF
16,TRBD2,TRBJ2-1,TRBV19,CATSHRRGRADAEQFF
13,.,TRBJ1-1,TRBV7-9,CASSLSGNTEAFF
13,TRBD1,TRBJ1-4,TRBV10-3,CAIREGAREKLFF
15,.,TRBJ2-2,TRBV11-2,CASSLGTLNTGELFF
13,.,TRBJ2-5,TRBV11-2,CASSLTVQETQYF
15,TRBD1,TRBJ1-5,TRBV6-5,CASSFSDRGDQPQHF
17,TRBD2,TRBJ2-1,TRBV11-3,CASSLTTSGSSYNEQFF
12,.,TRBJ1-2,TRBV29-1,CSVRTADYGYTF
12,.,TRBJ1-2,TRBV9,CASSVAGVGYTF
14,.,TRBJ2-7,TRBV6-5,CASSYGDMVYEQYF
15,.,TRBJ2-6,TRBV6-6,CASSTRFSGANVLTF
15,.,TRBJ2-4,TRBV7-2,CASSLDARSKNIQYF
16,.,TRBJ2-3,TRBV9,CASSVVTGVEADTQYF
18,.,TRBJ2-6,TRBV7-9,CASSSRLVLDSGANVLTF
12,.,TRBJ2-7,TRBV7-2,CASGTAAYEQYF
15,.,TRBJ1-5,TRBV6-5,CASSYSTEEGQPQHF
14,.,TRBJ1-1,TRBV25-1,CASVQGGLNTEAFF
13,.,TRBJ1-5,TRBV30,CAWSGGGNQPQHF
13,.,TRBJ2-1,TRBV30,CAWSGVSYNEQFF
14,TRBD2,TRBJ2-7,TRBV19,CASSFLAGGYEQYF
15,TRBD1,TRBJ2-5,TRBV11-3,CASSLTGTGVETQYF
14,.,TRBJ1-2,TRBV11-2,CASSIQGSAGGYTF
14,.,TRBJ1-1,TRBV29-1,CSVVGGEMNTEAFF
15,.,TRBJ1-2,TRBV6-1,CASSELTGSATGYTF
13,.,TRBJ2-3,TRBV7-9,CASMDWDSDTQYF
13,TRBD2,TRBJ2-1,TRBV27,CASSLSPAGEGFF
13,TRBD1,TRBJ1-5,TRBV6-5,CASRKTGGQPQHF
14,.,TRBJ1-2,TRBV19,CASRLGQGRYGYTF
12,.,TRBJ1-1,TRBV7-6,CASSLLNTEAFF
15,.,TRBJ1-1,TRBV18,CASSPQGELGTEAFF
17,.,TRBJ2-5,TRBV7-9,CASSLVPLMGGQETQYF
17,TRBD1,TRBJ1-2,TRBV14,CASSQRTGPIANYGYTF
18,TRBD2,TRBJ2-4,TRBV6-4,CASSELKSGGLAKNIQYF
16,.,TRBJ2-5,TRBV27,CASSRASGAWGETQYF
16,TRBD2,TRBJ2-5,TRBV6-5,CASSYSFAGGGETQYF
14,TRBD1,TRBJ1-2,TRBV28,CASSLPDRMVGYTF
17,.,TRBJ2-1,TRBV5-6,CASSLTRRRESYGEQFF
12,.,TRBJ1-1,TRBV7-3,CASSSQGLEAFF
14,.,TRBJ1-5,TRBV5-6,CASSPGTSNQPQHF
15,.,TRBJ2-5,TRBV1,CTSSSEGAGGETQYF
13,TRBD1,TRBJ2-5,TRBV19,CASSRDSQETQYF
14,.,TRBJ1-3,TRBV29-1,CSVDGGAGGNTIYF
16,.,TRBJ1-1,TRBV4-1,CASSQPLRQSGTEAFF